This T cell receptor beta chain derives from a study of cytotoxic CD8 clonotypes in ibrutinib-treated CLL. With V trimmed by 1 base and J by 0 bases, 5 bases remained unmatched. This CDR3 comprises 18 residues. Germline V lookup: CDR1 SEHNR, CDR2 FQNEAQ (reference sequence). This clone was detected ten times or more. Its antigen is undetermined. Study-level results: Baseline levels were approached again at progression, after clonality had risen at ibrutinib response. The clonality rise at ibrutinib response reflected private clonotype expansion.

TCRdb's copy holds only in-frame clones and misses some; the assay was immunoSEQ multiplex PCR. The table has about 45,000 clones, about 69% seen once; the top ten hold about 22%. The receptor was derived from a human donor with chronic lymphocytic leukemia. The input for sequencing was PBMCs, taken after 24 months of ibrutinib treatment. The chain is built from TRBV7-9 and TRBJ2-6; the match to TRBD1 covers 8 bases. CDR3 protein: CASSLVQGVFSGANVLTF. In nucleotides, the CDR3 is TGTGCCAGCAGCTTAGTACAGGGGGTTTTCTCTGGGGCCAACGTCCTGACTTTC.